This record concerns one T cell receptor (beta chain) sequence. Original methodology: The authors estimated nucleated cell counts from reference gene primer amplification. Repertoires were generated with immunoSEQ multiplex PCR, while TCRdb's copy carries only in-frame clones and drops some. V and J calls and clone size are as listed in that table; D and trimming were resolved from the DNA. Here the sample spans about 220,000 clones, 88% being singletons. The data are from a study of blood T cell repertoires in COVID-19. The overall study: The United States, Italy and Spain were the sources of the acute and convalescent COVID-19 samples.

The sample was PBMCs or T cells enriched from blood (not recorded which). The sequence came from a woman aged 50 to 60 with acute COVID-19.

This chain's CDR3 is CASSHSTDTQYF. The CDR3 bases are TGTGCCAGCAGTCATAGCACAGATACGCAGTATTTT. J is TRBJ2-3 and V is TRBV27, with D uncertain. The CDR3 is 12 amino acids. Germline assignment: CDR1 MNHEY and CDR2 SMNVEV (reference sequence). The V and J ends lost 5 bases and 0 bases respectively, with 3 bases between them.